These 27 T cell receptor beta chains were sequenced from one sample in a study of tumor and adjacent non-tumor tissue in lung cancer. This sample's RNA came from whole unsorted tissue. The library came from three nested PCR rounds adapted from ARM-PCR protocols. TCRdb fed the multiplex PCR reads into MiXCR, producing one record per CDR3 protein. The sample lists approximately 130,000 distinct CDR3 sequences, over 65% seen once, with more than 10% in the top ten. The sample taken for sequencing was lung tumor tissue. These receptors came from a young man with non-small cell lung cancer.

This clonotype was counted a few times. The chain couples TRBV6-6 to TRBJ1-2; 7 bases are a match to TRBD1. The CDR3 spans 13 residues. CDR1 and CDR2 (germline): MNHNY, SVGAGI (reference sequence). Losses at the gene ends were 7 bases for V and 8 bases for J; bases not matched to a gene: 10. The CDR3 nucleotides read TGTGCCAGCACGGTCGACAGGGCGTTCGGCTACACCTTC. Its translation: CASTVDRAFGYTF.

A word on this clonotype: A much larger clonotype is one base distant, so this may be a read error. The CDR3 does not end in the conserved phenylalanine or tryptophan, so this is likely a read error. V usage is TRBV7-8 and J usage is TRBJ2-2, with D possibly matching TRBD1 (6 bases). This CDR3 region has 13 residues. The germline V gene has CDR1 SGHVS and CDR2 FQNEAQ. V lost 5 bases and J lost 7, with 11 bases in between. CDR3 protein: CASSRGLGGELFL. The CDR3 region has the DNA TGTGCCAGCAGCAGGGGGTTGGGCGGGGAGCTGTTTCTT.

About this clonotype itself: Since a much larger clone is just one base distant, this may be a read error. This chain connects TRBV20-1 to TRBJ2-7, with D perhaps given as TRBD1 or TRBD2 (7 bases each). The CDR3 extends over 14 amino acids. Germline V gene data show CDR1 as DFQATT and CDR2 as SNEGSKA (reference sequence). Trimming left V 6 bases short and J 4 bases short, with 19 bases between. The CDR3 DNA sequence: TGCAGTGCCCCCCGGGGCAGGGGGGGGTACGAGCAGTACTTC. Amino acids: CSAPRGRGGYEQYF.

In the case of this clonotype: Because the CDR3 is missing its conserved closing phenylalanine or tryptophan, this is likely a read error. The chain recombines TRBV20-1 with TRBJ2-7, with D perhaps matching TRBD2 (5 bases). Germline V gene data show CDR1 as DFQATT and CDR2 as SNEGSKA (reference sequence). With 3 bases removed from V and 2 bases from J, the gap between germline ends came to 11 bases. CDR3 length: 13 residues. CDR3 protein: CSASLVGTYEQYI. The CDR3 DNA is TGCAGTGCTAGCCTTGTCGGGACCTACGAGCAGTACATC.

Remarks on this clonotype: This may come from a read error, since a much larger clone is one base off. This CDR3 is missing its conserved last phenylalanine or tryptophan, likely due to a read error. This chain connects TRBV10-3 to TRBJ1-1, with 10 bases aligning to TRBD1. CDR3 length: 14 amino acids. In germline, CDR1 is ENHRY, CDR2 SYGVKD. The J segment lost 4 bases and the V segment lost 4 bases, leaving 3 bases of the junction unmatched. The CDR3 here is CAISGGQGSTEAFY. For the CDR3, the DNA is TGTGCCATCAGTGGGGGACAGGGGAGCACTGAAGCTTTCTAT.

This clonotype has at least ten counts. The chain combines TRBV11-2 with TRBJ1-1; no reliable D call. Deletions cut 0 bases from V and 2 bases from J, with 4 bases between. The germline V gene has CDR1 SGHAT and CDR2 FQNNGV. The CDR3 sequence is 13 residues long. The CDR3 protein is CASSLDENTEAFF. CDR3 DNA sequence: TGTGCCAGCAGCTTAGACGAAAACACTGAAGCTTTCTTT.

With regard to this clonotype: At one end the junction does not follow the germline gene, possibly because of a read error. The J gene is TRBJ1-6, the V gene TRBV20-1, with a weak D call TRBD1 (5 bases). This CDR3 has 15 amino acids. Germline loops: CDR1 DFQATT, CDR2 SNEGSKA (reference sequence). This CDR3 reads CNARDQGRAYSPLHF. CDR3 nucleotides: TGCAATGCTAGAGATCAGGGCCGAGCTTATTCACCCCTCCACTTT.

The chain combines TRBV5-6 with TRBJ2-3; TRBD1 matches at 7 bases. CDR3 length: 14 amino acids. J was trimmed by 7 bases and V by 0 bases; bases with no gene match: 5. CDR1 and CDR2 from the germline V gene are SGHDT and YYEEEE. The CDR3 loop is CASSLAGGTNTQYF. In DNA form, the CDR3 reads TGTGCCAGCAGCTTGGCAGGGGGTACAAATACGCAGTATTTT. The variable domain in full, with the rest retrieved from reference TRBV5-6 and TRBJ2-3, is DAGVTQSPTHLIKTRGQQVTLRCSPKSGHDTVSWYQQALGQGPQFIFQYYEEEERQRGNFPDRFSGHQFPNYSSELNVNALLLGDSALYLCASSLAGGTNTQYFGPGTRLTVL.

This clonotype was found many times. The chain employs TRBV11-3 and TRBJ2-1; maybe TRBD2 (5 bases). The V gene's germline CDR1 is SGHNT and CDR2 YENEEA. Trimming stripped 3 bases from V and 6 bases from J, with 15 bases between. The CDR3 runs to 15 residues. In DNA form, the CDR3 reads TGTGCCAGCAGCTTGGAGGCGGCCGTAAGCAATGAGCAGTTCTTC. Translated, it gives CASSLEAAVSNEQFF. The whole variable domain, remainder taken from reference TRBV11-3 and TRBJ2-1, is EAGVVQSPRYKIIEKKQPVAFWCNPISGHNTLYWYLQNLGQGPELLIRYENEEAVDDSQLPKDRFSAERLKGVDSTLKIQPAELGDSAVYLCASSLEAAVSNEQFFGPGTRLTVL.

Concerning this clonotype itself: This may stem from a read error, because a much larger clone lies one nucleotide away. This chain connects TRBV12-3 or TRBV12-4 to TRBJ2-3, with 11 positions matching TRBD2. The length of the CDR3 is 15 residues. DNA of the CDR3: TGTGCCAGCAATTTAGCGGGGGGGCCATCAGATACGCAGTATTTT. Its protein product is CASNLAGGPSDTQYF.

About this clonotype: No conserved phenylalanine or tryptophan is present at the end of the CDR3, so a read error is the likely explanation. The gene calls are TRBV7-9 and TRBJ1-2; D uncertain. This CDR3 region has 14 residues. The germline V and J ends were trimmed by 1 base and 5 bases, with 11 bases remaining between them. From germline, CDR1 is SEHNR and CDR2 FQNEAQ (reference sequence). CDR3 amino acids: CASSLGANSYGYTC. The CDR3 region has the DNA TGTGCCAGCAGCTTAGGTGCAAATTCTTATGGCTACACCTGC.

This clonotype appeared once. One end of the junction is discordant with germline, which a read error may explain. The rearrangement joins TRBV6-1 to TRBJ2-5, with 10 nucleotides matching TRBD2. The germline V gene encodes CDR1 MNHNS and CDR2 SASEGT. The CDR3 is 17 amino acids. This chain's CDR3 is CASCEDPSGSYEETPYF. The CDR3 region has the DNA TGTGCCAGCTGTGAAGACCCTAGCGGGAGTTATGAAGAGACCCCGTACTTC.

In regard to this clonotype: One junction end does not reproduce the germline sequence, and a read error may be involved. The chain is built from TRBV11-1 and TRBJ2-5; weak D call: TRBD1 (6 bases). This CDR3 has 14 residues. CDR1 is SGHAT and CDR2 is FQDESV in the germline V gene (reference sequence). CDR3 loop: CASSADRYKETQYF. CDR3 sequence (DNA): TGTGCCAGCAGCGCCGACAGGTACAAAGAGACTCAGTACTTC.

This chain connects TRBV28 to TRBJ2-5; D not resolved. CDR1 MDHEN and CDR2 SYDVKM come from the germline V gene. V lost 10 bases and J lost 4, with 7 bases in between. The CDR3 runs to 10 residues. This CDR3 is CANIRETQYF. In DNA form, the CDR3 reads TGTGCCAACATCCGAGAGACCCAGTACTTC.

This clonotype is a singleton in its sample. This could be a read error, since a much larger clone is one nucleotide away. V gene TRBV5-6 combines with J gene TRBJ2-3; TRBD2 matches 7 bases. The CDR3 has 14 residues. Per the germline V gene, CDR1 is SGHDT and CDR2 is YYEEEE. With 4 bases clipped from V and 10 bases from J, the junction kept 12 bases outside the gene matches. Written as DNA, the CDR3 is TGTGCCAGCAGCATGGCCGGAGGGAGGGCGGCGCAGTATTTT. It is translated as CASSMAGGRAAQYF.

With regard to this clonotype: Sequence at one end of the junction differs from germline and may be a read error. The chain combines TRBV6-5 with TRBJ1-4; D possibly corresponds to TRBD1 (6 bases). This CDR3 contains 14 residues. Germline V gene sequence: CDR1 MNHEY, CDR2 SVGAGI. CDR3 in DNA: TGTGCCAGCAGTAAAACAGGGTTGCTTGAAAAACTGTTCTTT. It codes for CASSKTGLLEKLFF.

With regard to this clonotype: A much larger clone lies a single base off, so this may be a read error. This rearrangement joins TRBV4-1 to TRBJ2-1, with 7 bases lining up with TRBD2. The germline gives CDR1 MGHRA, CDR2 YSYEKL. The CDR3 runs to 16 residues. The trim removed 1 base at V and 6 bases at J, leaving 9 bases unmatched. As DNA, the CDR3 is TGCGCCAGCAGCCAAGGAGCCAGCGGGAACTCCAATGAGCAGTTCTTC. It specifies CASSQGASGNSNEQFF.

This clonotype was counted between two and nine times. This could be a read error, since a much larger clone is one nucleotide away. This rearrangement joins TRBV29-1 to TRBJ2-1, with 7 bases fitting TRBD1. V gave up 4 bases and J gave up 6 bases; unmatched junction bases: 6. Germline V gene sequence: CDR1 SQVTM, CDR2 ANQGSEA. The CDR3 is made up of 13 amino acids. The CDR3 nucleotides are TGCAGCGTTGGGGGGACAGTGGGCAATGAGCAGTTCTTC. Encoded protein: CSVGGTVGNEQFF.

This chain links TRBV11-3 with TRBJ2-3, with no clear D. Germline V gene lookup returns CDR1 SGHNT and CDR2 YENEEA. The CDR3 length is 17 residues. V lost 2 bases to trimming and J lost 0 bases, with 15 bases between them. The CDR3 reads CASSLNPVITSTDTQYF. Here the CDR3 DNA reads TGTGCCAGCAGCTTAAATCCAGTGATAACTAGCACAGATACGCAGTATTTT.

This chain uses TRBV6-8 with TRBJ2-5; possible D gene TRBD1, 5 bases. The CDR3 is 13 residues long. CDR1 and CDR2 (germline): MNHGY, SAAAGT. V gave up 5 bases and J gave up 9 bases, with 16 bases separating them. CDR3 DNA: TGTGCCAGCAGTGCCGGTGTAGTAGGGGCCCAGTACTTC. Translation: CASSAGVVGAQYF.

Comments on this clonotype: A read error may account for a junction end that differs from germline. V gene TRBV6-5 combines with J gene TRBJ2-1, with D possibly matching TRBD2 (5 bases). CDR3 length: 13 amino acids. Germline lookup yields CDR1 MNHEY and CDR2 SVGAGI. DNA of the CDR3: TGTGCCGGCAGTTACCGGGGTGGCCATGAGCAGTTCTTC. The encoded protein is CAGSYRGGHEQFF.

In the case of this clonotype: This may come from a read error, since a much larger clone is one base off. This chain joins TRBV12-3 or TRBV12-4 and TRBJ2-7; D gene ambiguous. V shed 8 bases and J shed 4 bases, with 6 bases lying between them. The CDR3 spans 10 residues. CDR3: CASGKYEQYF. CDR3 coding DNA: TGTGCCAGCGGAAAATACGAGCAGTACTTC.

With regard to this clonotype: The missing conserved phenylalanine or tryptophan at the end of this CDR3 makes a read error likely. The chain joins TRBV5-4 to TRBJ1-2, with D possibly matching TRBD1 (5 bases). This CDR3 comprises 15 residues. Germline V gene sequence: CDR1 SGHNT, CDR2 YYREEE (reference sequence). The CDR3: CASMPQGEGSYGYTS. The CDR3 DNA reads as TGTGCAAGCATGCCCCAGGGTGAGGGATCGTATGGCTACACCTCC.

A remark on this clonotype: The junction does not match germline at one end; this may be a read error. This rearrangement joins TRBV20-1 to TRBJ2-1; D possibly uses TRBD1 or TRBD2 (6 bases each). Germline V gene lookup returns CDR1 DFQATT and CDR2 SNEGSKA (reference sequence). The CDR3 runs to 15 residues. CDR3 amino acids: CSAGDLGGDYNEQFF. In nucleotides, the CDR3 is TGCAGTGCTGGAGATCTGGGGGGCGATTACAATGAGCAGTTCTTC.

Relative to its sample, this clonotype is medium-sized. DNA for the CDR3: TGTGCCAGCAGCCCAGGACTAGCGGGAGAGAACTCCTACGAGCAGTACTTC. Translating gives CASSPGLAGENSYEQYF. The chain couples TRBV12-3 or TRBV12-4 to TRBJ2-7; 13 nucleotides line up with TRBD2. This CDR3 has 17 residues. The J segment lost 0 bases and the V segment lost 6 bases, leaving 8 bases of the junction unmatched.

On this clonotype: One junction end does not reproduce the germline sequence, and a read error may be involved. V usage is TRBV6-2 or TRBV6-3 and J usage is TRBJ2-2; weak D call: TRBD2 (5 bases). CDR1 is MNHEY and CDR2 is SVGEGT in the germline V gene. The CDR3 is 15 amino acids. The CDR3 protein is CASSWYGPYIGKLFF. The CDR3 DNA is TGTGCCAGCAGTTGGTACGGCCCCTACATCGGGAAGCTGTTTTTT.

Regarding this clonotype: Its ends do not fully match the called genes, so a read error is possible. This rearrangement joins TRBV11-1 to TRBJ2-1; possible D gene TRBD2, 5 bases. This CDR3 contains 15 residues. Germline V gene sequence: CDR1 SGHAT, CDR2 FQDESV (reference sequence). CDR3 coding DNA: TGTGCCAGCTGCTTAGCTGGAGGTATCTACAATGAGCAGTTCTTC. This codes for CASCLAGGIYNEQFF.